A selection of T cell receptor beta chains follows, all from one sample in a study of T cell responses to AZD1222 COVID-19 vaccine. Data came from immunoSEQ multiplex PCR; TCRdb stores just in-frame clones and leaves some out. The profile shows about 120,000 clones, more than 85% of them singletons. Sequenced material: peripheral blood, taken on day 0 of AZD1222 vaccination. The receptors were gathered from an adult in good health. Both conserved end residues are part of each CDR3. A D gene is named only where the DNA matches it firmly. Only some rows state a clone size, as once, few, many or a class for expanded clones.

v_call: TRBV4-3; j_call: TRBJ2-3; d_call: .; clone_size: .; cdr3_aa: CASSQGLAPTDTQYF; cdr3_nt: TGCGCCAGCAGCCAGGGGCTAGCTCCCACAGATACGCAGTATTTT
v_call: TRBV10-3; j_call: TRBJ1-2; d_call: TRBD1; clone_size: .; cdr3_aa: CAITGTGDGGYTF; cdr3_nt: TGTGCCATTACCGGGACAGGGGACGGTGGCTACACCTTC
v_call: TRBV18; j_call: TRBJ1-2; d_call: .; clone_size: .; cdr3_aa: CASSSDVLVPNYGYTF; cdr3_nt: TGTGCCAGCTCATCGGACGTACTTGTCCCTAACTATGGCTACACCTTC
v_call: TRBV7-2; j_call: TRBJ1-1; d_call: .; clone_size: .; cdr3_aa: CASSSYTEAFF; cdr3_nt: TGTGCCAGCAGCTCGTACACTGAAGCTTTCTTT
v_call: TRBV9; j_call: TRBJ2-1; d_call: .; clone_size: .; cdr3_aa: CASSAPGATYNEQFF; cdr3_nt: TGTGCCAGCAGCGCACCCGGGGCAACCTACAATGAGCAGTTCTTC
v_call: TRBV5-4; j_call: TRBJ1-5; d_call: .; clone_size: .; cdr3_aa: CASSLAPGGNQPQHF; cdr3_nt: TGTGCCAGCAGCTTGGCCCCGGGGGGGAATCAGCCCCAGCATTTT
v_call: TRBV10-3; j_call: TRBJ2-3; d_call: TRBD2; clone_size: .; cdr3_aa: CAIEESGGTDTQYF; cdr3_nt: TGTGCCATCGAGGAAAGCGGGGGGACAGATACGCAGTATTTT
v_call: TRBV18; j_call: TRBJ2-7; d_call: .; clone_size: .; cdr3_aa: CASSPMLSTPGSDEQYF; cdr3_nt: TGTGCCAGCTCACCAATGCTCTCAACGCCGGGGTCGGACGAGCAGTACTTC
v_call: TRBV7-3; j_call: TRBJ1-1; d_call: .; clone_size: .; cdr3_aa: CASSSQPIGVNTEAFF; cdr3_nt: TGTGCCAGCAGCTCCCAACCCATCGGGGTGAACACTGAAGCTTTCTTT
v_call: TRBV6-5; j_call: TRBJ2-1; d_call: TRBD2; clone_size: few; cdr3_aa: CASSYRGDEQFF; cdr3_nt: TGTGCCAGCAGTTACCGGGGGGATGAGCAGTTCTTC
v_call: TRBV5-5; j_call: TRBJ1-2; d_call: .; clone_size: .; cdr3_aa: CASSLEAGGRYGYTF; cdr3_nt: TGTGCCAGCAGCTTGGAGGCTGGGGGTCGGTATGGCTACACCTTC
v_call: TRBV11-1; j_call: TRBJ1-2; d_call: TRBD1; clone_size: once; cdr3_aa: CASRRTGVGYGYTF; cdr3_nt: TGTGCCAGCCGCCGGACAGGCGTGGGCTATGGCTACACCTTC
v_call: TRBV5-1; j_call: TRBJ1-2; d_call: .; clone_size: .; cdr3_aa: CASSGQSNYGYTF; cdr3_nt: TGCGCCAGCAGCGGACAGAGCAACTATGGCTACACCTTC
v_call: TRBV7-3; j_call: TRBJ2-5; d_call: TRBD1; clone_size: .; cdr3_aa: CASSPDRGRSETQYF; cdr3_nt: TGTGCCAGCAGCCCGGACAGGGGGCGATCCGAAACCCAGTACTTC
v_call: TRBV18; j_call: TRBJ1-6; d_call: TRBD1; clone_size: .; cdr3_aa: CASSPTGGTSNNSPLHF; cdr3_nt: TGTGCCAGCTCACCCACAGGGGGCACAAGTAATAATTCACCCCTCCACTTT
v_call: TRBV14; j_call: TRBJ1-2; d_call: .; clone_size: .; cdr3_aa: CASSQGGGYGYTF; cdr3_nt: TGTGCCAGCAGCCAGGGGGGCGGCTATGGCTACACCTTC
v_call: TRBV12-5; j_call: TRBJ2-2; d_call: .; clone_size: .; cdr3_aa: CASGLYSPNTGELFF; cdr3_nt: TGTGCTAGTGGTTTGTACTCCCCGAACACCGGGGAGCTGTTTTTT
v_call: TRBV11-2; j_call: TRBJ1-1; d_call: .; clone_size: .; cdr3_aa: CASSLEPVARAAFF; cdr3_nt: TGTGCCAGCAGCTTAGAGCCCGTAGCCCGTGCCGCTTTCTTT
v_call: TRBV25-1; j_call: TRBJ1-6; d_call: TRBD1; clone_size: .; cdr3_aa: CASSEFPQGLYNSPLHF; cdr3_nt: TGTGCCAGCAGTGAATTCCCACAGGGGCTCTATAATTCACCCCTCCACTTT
v_call: TRBV7-3; j_call: TRBJ2-5; d_call: TRBD1; clone_size: .; cdr3_aa: CASSQGQVGQETQYF; cdr3_nt: TGTGCCAGCAGCCAAGGACAGGTGGGGCAAGAGACCCAGTACTTC
v_call: TRBV4-2; j_call: TRBJ1-4; d_call: .; clone_size: .; cdr3_aa: CASSQEGVGANEKLFF; cdr3_nt: TGTGCCAGCAGCCAAGAGGGAGTCGGGGCTAATGAAAAACTGTTTTTT
v_call: TRBV6-2/TRBV6-3; j_call: TRBJ1-5; d_call: .; clone_size: .; cdr3_aa: CASSSHSHQPQHF; cdr3_nt: TGTGCCAGCAGTTCACACAGTCATCAGCCCCAGCATTTT
v_call: TRBV15; j_call: TRBJ2-2; d_call: TRBD1; clone_size: .; cdr3_aa: CATRSSSRGTGELFF; cdr3_nt: TGTGCCACCAGGAGTTCATCCAGGGGGACCGGGGAGCTGTTTTTT
v_call: TRBV11-1; j_call: TRBJ2-1; d_call: .; clone_size: .; cdr3_aa: CASSPVWGQGAVEQFF; cdr3_nt: TGTGCCAGCAGCCCAGTTTGGGGGCAGGGTGCCGTTGAGCAGTTCTTC
v_call: TRBV15; j_call: TRBJ2-3; d_call: TRBD2; clone_size: .; cdr3_aa: CATSARPGLASTDTQYF; cdr3_nt: TGTGCCACCAGCGCTCGTCCGGGACTAGCTAGCACAGATACGCAGTATTTT
v_call: TRBV7-9; j_call: TRBJ2-5; d_call: TRBD1; clone_size: .; cdr3_aa: CASSFQGGLQETQYF; cdr3_nt: TGTGCCAGCAGCTTCCAAGGGGGCCTCCAAGAGACCCAGTACTTC
v_call: TRBV5-1; j_call: TRBJ1-4; d_call: TRBD1; clone_size: .; cdr3_aa: CASDRVNEKLFF; cdr3_nt: TGCGCCAGCGACAGGGTTAATGAAAAACTGTTTTTT
v_call: TRBV5-1; j_call: TRBJ2-7; d_call: .; clone_size: .; cdr3_aa: CASSLAHRGEQYF; cdr3_nt: TGCGCCAGCAGCTTGGCCCATCGGGGCGAGCAGTACTTC